These 27 T cell receptor beta chains originate from one sample sequenced in a study of Ad26.COV2.S vaccination and SARS-CoV-2 variants. Treatment reported: 15 to 20 received Ad26.COV2.S at low or high dose, single or two shots; 5 received placebo; per-sample allocation not given. Sampling was performed 63 days after the first vaccine or placebo injection. The protocol was immunoSEQ multiplex PCR, while the TCRdb copy is restricted to in-frame clones and leaves out a portion. The data hold 360,000 or so clones, with approximately 91% observed a single time. Sequenced material: peripheral blood, taken in a trial of Ad26.COV2.S vaccine versus placebo. The receptor source for this set is a person aged 18 to 59 who received the Ad26.COV2.S COVID-19 vaccine or a placebo.

This clone has just a few counts. This sequence joins TRBV6-5 and TRBJ2-5; weak D call: TRBD2 (6 bases). V was pared by 4 bases and J by 7 bases, with 7 bases between. Germline V gene lookup returns CDR1 MNHEY and CDR2 SVGAGI. This CDR3 comprises 11 residues. CDR3: CASSFSGTQYF. The CDR3 DNA sequence: TGTGCCAGCAGTTTTAGCGGGACCCAGTACTTC.

This rearrangement joins TRBV7-9 to TRBJ1-4; TRBD1 matches at 8 bases. CDR1 is SEHNR and CDR2 is FQNEAQ in the germline V gene (reference sequence). This CDR3 spans 16 amino acids. J gave up 7 bases and V 0 bases, and 7 bases lay outside the gene matches. This CDR3 is CASSLARGQGLEKLFF. Here the CDR3 DNA reads TGTGCCAGCAGCTTAGCGCGAGGACAGGGCCTTGAAAAACTGTTTTTT.

The J gene is TRBJ1-1, the V gene TRBV27, with D unclear. Trimming shortened V by 1 base and J by 3 bases, and 9 bases separated the two germline ends. Germline V CDR1 and CDR2: MNHEY, SMNVEV (reference sequence). This CDR3 contains 14 residues. CDR3 in amino acids: CASSLLWDHTEAFF. The CDR3 DNA reads as TGTGCCAGCAGTTTATTATGGGATCACACTGAAGCTTTCTTT.

This clone was observed a single time. This chain's CDR3 is CASSQRTGMDSPLHF. The CDR3 coding sequence is TGCGCCAGCAGCCAGAGAACAGGGATGGATTCACCCCTCCACTTT. V and J are TRBV4-1 and TRBJ1-6, with D tentatively TRBD1 (6 bases). The CDR3 loop spans 15 amino acids. Germline V gene sequence: CDR1 MGHRA, CDR2 YSYEKL. V was clipped by 3 bases and J by 8 bases, with 14 bases between them.

The gene calls are TRBV19 and TRBJ2-7; 11 bases align to TRBD2. The germline gives CDR1 LNHDA, CDR2 SQIVND (reference sequence). V gave up 6 bases and J gave up 2 bases; unmatched junction bases: 6. The CDR3 has 15 residues. CDR3 in amino acids: CASSPGTSGAYEQYF. The CDR3 bases are TGTGCCAGTAGCCCTGGGACTAGCGGTGCCTACGAGCAGTACTTC.

This chain joins TRBV28 and TRBJ2-4; unclear D gene. With 2 bases removed from V and 15 bases from J, the gap between germline ends came to 14 bases. Germline-derived CDR1 and CDR2 are MDHEN and SYDVKM. The CDR3 contains 12 residues. CDR3 protein: CASSLQRGPGYF. For the CDR3, the DNA is TGTGCCAGCAGTTTACAACGAGGACCTGGGTACTTC.

The gene calls are TRBV5-4 and TRBJ2-7; TRBD2 aligns across 8 bases. Germline V gene data show CDR1 as SGHNT and CDR2 as YYREEE (reference sequence). The CDR3 is 13 amino acids. Trimming removed 4 bases from V and 6 bases from J; junction bases left unmatched: 6. CDR3 nucleotide sequence: TGTGCCAGCAGCCCGGCGGGAGGTCCCGAGCAGTACTTC. It specifies CASSPAGGPEQYF.

This clone was seen more than once but under ten times. Additional DNA sequences in this sample encode the identical CDR3. The chain links TRBV2 to TRBJ2-2; 8 positions agree with TRBD2. This CDR3 is 14 amino acids long. V was pared by 8 bases and J by 2 bases, with 4 bases of the junction left unmatched. Looked up from germline, CDR1 is SNHLY and CDR2 is FYNNEI. The CDR3 bases are TGTGCCAGCGGCCTAGCGGGTAACACCGGGGAGCTGTTTTTT. Encoded protein: CASGLAGNTGELFF.

The sample holds a few counts of this clone. The chain joins TRBV28 to TRBJ1-6, with no clear D. The CDR3 contains 14 residues. V was trimmed by 3 bases and J by 7 bases, leaving 10 bases between them. Per germline, CDR1 MDHEN and CDR2 SYDVKM. The CDR3 nucleotides read TGTGCCAGCAGTTTCTTGGCAGGAAATTCACCCCTCCACTTT. This sequence encodes CASSFLAGNSPLHF.

This rearrangement joins TRBV19 to TRBJ2-6; D unclear. The V gene lost 5 bases and the J gene lost 2 bases, with 10 bases spanning the gap. Germline V gene data show CDR1 as LNHDA and CDR2 as SQIVND (reference sequence). The CDR3 runs to 15 residues. The CDR3, as DNA: TGTGCCAGTAGTCCCAGGATTGCTGGGGCCAACGTCCTGACTTTC. Its translation: CASSPRIAGANVLTF.

The chain uses TRBV27 and TRBJ1-1, with D possibly matching TRBD1 (6 bases). In germline, CDR1 is MNHEY, CDR2 SMNVEV (reference sequence). The CDR3 sequence is 15 residues long. The V end was cut by 5 bases, the J end by 1 base, with 14 bases between. The CDR3 spells CASSLAGTQNTEAFF. Here the CDR3 DNA reads TGTGCCAGCAGTCTCGCCGGGACACAGAACACTGAAGCTTTCTTT.

The CDR3 DNA reads TGTGCCAGCACACGGGGACAGAACTATGGCTACACCTTC. Residues: CASTRGQNYGYTF. The gene calls are TRBV12-3 or TRBV12-4 and TRBJ1-2, with 7 bases that match TRBD1. The V gene end was trimmed by 7 bases and the J gene end by 2 bases; junction bases not matched to a gene: 4. This CDR3 is built from 13 residues.

Note on this clone: Other DNA sequences in the same sample also yield this CDR3. The genes are TRBV5-1 and TRBJ1-1, with a tentative D call TRBD1 (6 bases). V gave up 5 bases and J gave up 1 base, with 9 bases separating them. The CDR3 is made up of 13 amino acids. Germline V gene sequence: CDR1 SGHRS, CDR2 YFSETQ. CDR3 sequence: CASRGTRNTEAFF. The CDR3, as DNA: TGCGCCAGCAGAGGGACACGGAACACTGAAGCTTTCTTT.

This rearrangement joins TRBV9 to TRBJ2-5; D perhaps matches TRBD1 (6 bases). The CDR3 spans 17 residues. V lost 3 bases and J 1 base, leaving 19 bases between the germline ends. Looked up from germline, CDR1 is SGDLS and CDR2 is YYNGEE. This CDR3 reads CASSAGFTGLVQETQYF. CDR3 nucleotide sequence: TGTGCCAGCAGCGCCGGTTTTACAGGGCTAGTCCAAGAGACCCAGTACTTC.

This rearrangement joins TRBV9 to TRBJ2-7, with no clear D. This CDR3 region has 14 residues. Trimming left V 3 bases short and J 0 bases short, with 10 bases between. The germline CDR1 and CDR2 sequences are SGDLS and YYNGEE. The chain's CDR3 is CASSEGLGSYEQYF. The CDR3 bases are TGTGCCAGCAGCGAAGGCCTAGGCTCCTACGAGCAGTACTTC. Supplemented by reference TRBV9 and TRBJ2-7, the full variable domain reads DSGVTQTPKHLITATGQRVTLRCSPRSGDLSVYWYQQSLDQGLQFLIQYYNGEERAKGNILERFSAQQFPDLHSELNLSSLELGDSALYFCASSEGLGSYEQYFGPGTRLTVT.

The gene calls are TRBV5-4 and TRBJ2-2; 9 bases agree with TRBD1. The germline gives CDR1 SGHNT, CDR2 YYREEE (reference sequence). V shed 4 bases and J 3 bases; nucleotides not matched to a gene: 7. This CDR3 comprises 16 residues. CDR3 sequence reads: CASSTRTGADTGELFF. The CDR3 coding sequence is TGTGCCAGCAGCACCAGGACAGGGGCGGACACCGGGGAGCTGTTTTTT. Full variable domain (rest looked up from reference TRBV5-4 and TRBJ2-2): ETGVTQSPTHLIKTRGQQVTLRCSSQSGHNTVSWYQQALGQGPQFIFQYYREEENGRGNFPPRFSGLQFPNYSSELNVNALELDDSALYLCASSTRTGADTGELFFGEGSRLTVL.

J is TRBJ2-1 and V is TRBV5-1; tentative D call: TRBD1 (5 bases). The CDR3 totals 15 residues. Per germline, CDR1 SGHRS and CDR2 YFSETQ. V was trimmed by 4 bases and J by 7 bases, leaving 18 bases between them. CDR3 sequence reads: CASSLQGKTTNEQFF. The CDR3 DNA reads TGCGCCAGCAGCCTTCAGGGAAAGACGACTAATGAGCAGTTCTTC.

J is TRBJ2-2 and V is TRBV27; 12 positions match TRBD2. The CDR3 runs 15 residues. The germline V gene encodes CDR1 MNHEY and CDR2 SMNVEV (reference sequence). The V segment lost 6 bases and the J segment 8 bases; nucleotides outside the gene matches: 7. Written as DNA, the CDR3 is TGTGCCAGCAGAGCGACTAGCGGGAGATCGGGGGAGCTGTTTTTT. This codes for CASRATSGRSGELFF.

Worth noting for this clone: Other DNA sequences in the same sample also yield this CDR3. The chain carries TRBV6-1 and TRBJ1-3; D remains ambiguous. V dropped 0 bases and J dropped 1 base, with 7 bases sitting between them. Per the germline V gene, CDR1 is MNHNS and CDR2 is SASEGT. CDR3 length: 15 amino acids. CDR3 sequence (DNA): TGTGCCAGCAGTGAAGCGGGCTTATCTGGAAACACCATATATTTT. It yields the protein CASSEAGLSGNTIYF.

This clone was observed once. The chain employs TRBV5-1 and TRBJ2-5, with 12 bases identical to TRBD2. The germline V gene has CDR1 SGHRS and CDR2 YFSETQ. This CDR3 comprises 17 residues. V was pared by 0 bases and J by 5 bases, with 8 bases of the junction left unmatched. For the CDR3, the DNA is TGCGCCAGCAGCTTGGAGGCTAGCGGGAGGGCGAGGGAGACCCAGTACTTC. Amino acid sequence: CASSLEASGRARETQYF.

The chain combines TRBV19 with TRBJ1-5, with D possibly being TRBD1 (6 bases). Germline CDR1 is LNHDA and CDR2 is SQIVND (reference sequence). The CDR3 spans 16 residues. V gave up 1 base and J gave up 3 bases, with 13 bases separating them. For the CDR3, the DNA is TGTGCCAGTAGTATAGCGAGGGGGAAGGACAATCAGCCCCAGCATTTT. Protein: CASSIARGKDNQPQHF.

This rearrangement joins TRBV19 to TRBJ2-7; TRBD2 matches at 13 bases. The CDR3 runs to 15 residues. CDR1 LNHDA and CDR2 SQIVND come from the germline V gene (reference sequence). Trimming took 6 bases from V and 3 from J; bases not matched to a gene: 5. CDR3 protein: CASRPGTSGIYEQYF. DNA for the CDR3: TGTGCCAGTAGACCCGGGACTAGCGGGATCTACGAGCAGTACTTC.

The chain has TRBV7-9 and TRBJ2-3; perhaps TRBD2 as D (6 bases). Germline assignment: CDR1 SEHNR and CDR2 FQNEAQ (reference sequence). V lost 4 bases to trimming and J lost 2 bases, with 13 bases between them. This CDR3 spans 15 amino acids. The CDR3 protein is CASSSGGALTDTQYF. CDR3 nucleotide sequence: TGTGCCAGCAGCTCAGGCGGGGCCCTCACAGATACGCAGTATTTT.

The rearrangement joins TRBV6-1 to TRBJ1-5; D possibly corresponds to TRBD1 (5 bases). The germline V gene has CDR1 MNHNS and CDR2 SASEGT. The V and J ends lost 0 bases and 4 bases respectively, with 10 bases between them. The CDR3 is made up of 15 amino acids. CDR3 coding DNA: TGTGCCAGCAGTGAAGCAGGGACCTCGAATCAGCCCCAGCATTTT. Its translation: CASSEAGTSNQPQHF.

The gene calls are TRBV5-6 and TRBJ2-1; no reliable D call. Deletions cut 4 bases from V and 0 bases from J, with 14 bases between. The CDR3 spans 16 residues. From germline, CDR1 is SGHDT and CDR2 YYEEEE. CDR3 in amino acids: CASSVGRPSSYNEQFF. CDR3 sequence (DNA): TGTGCCAGCAGCGTCGGTCGGCCGAGCTCCTACAATGAGCAGTTCTTC.

J is TRBJ2-1 and V is TRBV28; 10 bases agree with TRBD1. The CDR3 is 21 residues long. Per germline, CDR1 MDHEN and CDR2 SYDVKM. The ends lost 3 bases at V and 1 base at J; junction bases unmatched: 18. CDR3 in amino acids: CASSFLPGQGGRDVSYNEQFF. The CDR3, as DNA: TGTGCCAGCAGTTTTCTGCCCGGACAGGGGGGAAGGGATGTTTCCTACAATGAGCAGTTCTTC.

The rearrangement joins TRBV2 to TRBJ2-5; D might be TRBD1 or TRBD2, each matching 6 bases. The CDR3 is 11 amino acids. The germline CDR1 and CDR2 sequences are SNHLY and FYNNEI. The V end lost 8 bases, the J end lost 5 bases, and 9 bases lay between the germline ends. The CDR3 is CASGGGETQYF. The DNA of the CDR3 is TGTGCCAGCGGAGGGGGGGAGACCCAGTACTTC.